Following are 24 T cell receptor beta chains from one sample sequenced in a study of CD8 T cells in ankylosing spondylitis. TCRdb ran MiXCR on the 5' RACE reads and lists one entry per CDR3 protein. This sample yields approximately 140,000 distinct CDR3 sequences, of which roughly 8.4% are seen a single time; approximately 7% belongs to the top ten. The sample consisted of synovial fluid, either unsorted or a sorted T cell fraction (not recorded which). The receptors originated from a male donor with ankylosing spondylitis.

Here the CDR3 DNA reads TGTGCCAGCAGTCGCCGTAGCAATCAGCCCCAGCATTTT. As protein: CASSRRSNQPQHF. The chain has TRBV6-1 and TRBJ1-5, with D uncertain. Trimming left V 5 bases short and J 0 bases short, with 5 bases between. Germline values: CDR1 MNHNS, CDR2 SASEGT. The CDR3 is 13 amino acids.

This clonotype was seen more than once but under ten times. This rearrangement joins TRBV20-1 to TRBJ1-2; a weak D match, TRBD1 (6 bases). The V gene's germline CDR1 is DFQATT and CDR2 SNEGSKA (reference sequence). The CDR3 has 13 amino acids. The V and J ends lost 2 bases and 4 bases respectively, with 11 bases between them. The CDR3 nucleotides are TGCAGTGCTAGAACACGGACAGCCTATGGCTACACCTTC. Translation gives CSARTRTAYGYTF.

There are many counts of this clonotype. V usage is TRBV30 and J usage is TRBJ2-1; the D gene is possibly TRBD1 (5 bases). The CDR3 is 13 residues long. Between the trimmed V and J ends, which lost 0 bases and 4 bases, there was a span of 7 bases. The germline V gene has CDR1 GTSNPN and CDR2 SVGIG (reference sequence). The CDR3 DNA follows: TGTGCCTGGAGTGTACGACAGTACAATGAGCAGTTCTTC. This gives the protein CAWSVRQYNEQFF.

About this clonotype: A clone one base away is much larger, so this may be a read error. The chain has TRBV3-1 and TRBJ1-6, with D unresolved. There are 14 residues in the CDR3. Trimming cost V 1 base and J 11 bases, with 12 bases left between them. CDR1 and CDR2 (germline): LGHDT, YNNKEL (reference sequence). For the CDR3, the DNA is TGTGCCAGCAGCCAAGTGGGCTCCCAAACACCCCTCCACTTT. Its protein product is CASSQVGSQTPLHF.

This clonotype showed up many times. The genes are TRBV27 and TRBJ2-7; 8 bases fit TRBD1. V trimming: 9 bases; J trimming: 3 bases; junction bases outside the gene matches: 7. Looked up from germline, CDR1 is MNHEY and CDR2 is SMNVEV (reference sequence). The CDR3 runs to 13 residues. CDR3 sequence: CASRQGANYEQYF. Here the CDR3 DNA reads TGTGCCAGTCGCCAGGGGGCAAACTACGAGCAGTACTTC.

This clonotype has at least ten counts. The gene calls are TRBV10-3 and TRBJ2-1; the D gene is possibly TRBD2 (6 bases). This CDR3 has 17 residues. Trimming removed 4 bases from V and 0 bases from J, with 16 bases in between. Germline CDR1 and CDR2: ENHRY and SYGVKD. The CDR3 sequence is CAISATTGESSYNEQFF. The CDR3 DNA reads TGTGCCATCAGTGCAACTACGGGGGAGAGCTCCTACAATGAGCAGTTCTTC.

This clonotype was seen more than once but under ten times. CDR3 bases: TGCAGTGCGCCCGGAAGGCCTGAGACCCAGTACTTC. Translated, it gives CSAPGRPETQYF. V is TRBV20-1 and J is TRBJ2-5; D remains ambiguous. The V end was cut by 6 bases, the J end by 5 bases, with 13 bases between. The V gene's germline CDR1 is DFQATT and CDR2 SNEGSKA (reference sequence). The CDR3 consists of 12 residues.

This clonotype was seen ten or more times. The rearrangement joins TRBV7-9 to TRBJ1-1; D gene uncertain. CDR3 length: 12 residues. Between the trimmed V and J ends, which lost 3 bases and 4 bases, there was a span of 6 bases. Germline CDR1 and CDR2: SEHNR and FQNEAQ (reference sequence). The CDR3 reads CASSLAVTEAFF. The CDR3 nucleotides are TGTGCCAGCAGCTTGGCAGTCACTGAAGCTTTCTTT.

This clonotype occurred many times. The rearrangement joins TRBV3-1 to TRBJ2-1, with a tentative D call TRBD1 (6 bases). The CDR3 loop spans 15 amino acids. V was shortened by 3 bases and J by 6 bases, with 15 bases between the two germline ends. The germline V gene has CDR1 LGHDT and CDR2 YNNKEL (reference sequence). CDR3 sequence (DNA): TGTGCCAGCAGCCACAACCCGGGACAAACCAATGAGCAGTTCTTC. Translation gives CASSHNPGQTNEQFF.

V is TRBV12-3 or TRBV12-4 and J is TRBJ1-2, with 7 bases fitting TRBD1. J was trimmed by 8 bases and V by 3 bases; bases with no gene match: 6. This CDR3 spans 13 amino acids. CDR3 sequence reads: CASSLLEGAGYTF. The CDR3 DNA reads TGTGCCAGCAGTTTGCTAGAGGGGGCAGGCTACACCTTC.

This clonotype turned up a few times. The chain joins TRBV29-1 to TRBJ1-2; unclear D gene. The germline V and J ends were trimmed by 7 bases and 4 bases, with 13 bases remaining between them. Per the germline V gene, CDR1 is SQVTM and CDR2 is ANQGSEA. This CDR3 comprises 12 residues. CDR3 in amino acids: CSGATNRYGYTF. The CDR3 bases are TGCAGCGGAGCGACCAACCGCTATGGCTACACCTTC.

This clonotype showed up many times. The rearrangement joins TRBV7-2 to TRBJ2-7; D ambiguous. The length of the CDR3 is 14 residues. The germline CDR1 and CDR2 sequences are SGHTA and FQGNSA. Trimming shortened V by 5 bases and J by 3 bases, and 14 bases separated the two germline ends. CDR3 sequence: CASSPSFGVYEQYF. The DNA of the CDR3 is TGTGCCAGCAGCCCGAGTTTTGGAGTCTACGAGCAGTACTTC.

The chain employs TRBV9 and TRBJ2-4, with D possibly TRBD1 on 8 matching bases. This CDR3 spans 17 amino acids. The germline V and J ends were trimmed by 2 bases and 5 bases, with 20 bases remaining between them. The germline V gene encodes CDR1 SGDLS and CDR2 YYNGEE. Here the CDR3 reads CASSVGGGWTGQNIQYF. As DNA, the CDR3 is TGTGCCAGCAGCGTTGGGGGGGGATGGACAGGGCAAAACATTCAGTACTTC.

This clonotype was detected a few times. The CDR3 region has the DNA TGTGCCAGCAGCTATGGCGGGACTATCTACGAGCAGTACTTC. Residues: CASSYGGTIYEQYF. This rearrangement joins TRBV7-2 to TRBJ2-7, with TRBD2 matching over 7 bases. Germline V CDR1 and CDR2: SGHTA, FQGNSA. V lost 4 bases and J lost 3; bases outside the gene matches: 6. There are 14 residues in the CDR3.

This clonotype has at least ten counts. The chain has TRBV5-1 and TRBJ1-5; possibly TRBD1 for D (5 bases). CDR1 is SGHRS and CDR2 is YFSETQ in the germline V gene. The CDR3 is 15 residues long. V lost 1 base, J lost 11 bases, and 19 bases lay in between. The CDR3 protein is CASSLYPQEVSAQHF. CDR3 coding DNA: TGCGCCAGCAGCTTGTATCCACAGGAGGTATCAGCCCAGCATTTT.

The chain has TRBV11-2 and TRBJ2-2; possibly TRBD2 for D (5 bases). Trimming cost V 6 bases and J 5 bases, with 10 bases left between them. This CDR3 has 13 residues. The germline gives CDR1 SGHAT, CDR2 FQNNGV. The CDR3 nucleotides are TGTGCCAGCAGGATATCGGGGACCGGGGAGCTGTTTTTT. Protein sequence: CASRISGTGELFF.

This clonotype was seen ten or more times. The chain couples TRBV28 to TRBJ2-7; 7 bases line up with TRBD1. The length of the CDR3 is 16 residues. The V and J ends lost 2 bases and 0 bases, in that order; junction bases with no gene match: 7. The V gene's germline CDR1 is MDHEN and CDR2 SYDVKM. The CDR3 here is CASSLADRSPSYEQYF. The CDR3 DNA follows: TGTGCCAGCAGTTTAGCGGACAGGAGCCCCTCCTACGAGCAGTACTTC. Full variable domain (rest looked up from reference TRBV28 and TRBJ2-7): DVKVTQSSRYLVKRTGEKVFLECVQDMDHENMFWYRQDPGLGLRLIYFSYDVKMKEKGDIPEGYSVSREKKERFSLILESASTNQTSMYLCASSLADRSPSYEQYFGPGTRLTVT.

The chain has TRBV5-1 and TRBJ2-7; no reliable D call. The germline gives CDR1 SGHRS, CDR2 YFSETQ. The CDR3 is 13 amino acids. V was trimmed by 4 bases and J by 0 bases, leaving 8 bases between them. CDR3 DNA: TGCGCCAGCAGCATCGACACCTCCTACGAGCAGTACTTC. Protein: CASSIDTSYEQYF.

The chain has TRBV10-3 and TRBJ2-3; 9 bases agree with TRBD2. J gave up 2 bases and V 3 bases, and 18 bases lay outside the gene matches. The CDR3 contains 20 residues. Looked up from germline, CDR1 is ENHRY and CDR2 is SYGVKD. CDR3 coding DNA: TGTGCCATCAGTGATAGGTTTCGGGGGAGCGGGAGGAGACTCACAGATACGCAGTATTTT. Its protein product is CAISDRFRGSGRRLTDTQYF.

At least ten counts were recorded for this clonotype. This rearrangement joins TRBV7-2 to TRBJ2-3; D is perhaps TRBD1 or TRBD2 (7 bases each). V was cut by 2 bases and J by 0 bases, with 9 bases left in between. The CDR3 contains 15 residues. Germline V gives CDR1 SGHTA, CDR2 FQGNSA. The CDR3 region is CASSLQGGSTDTQYF. CDR3 sequence (DNA): TGTGCCAGCAGCTTACAGGGGGGGAGCACAGATACGCAGTATTTT. Combining the CDR3 with reference TRBV7-2 and TRBJ2-3 gives the whole variable domain GAGVSQSPSNKVTEKGKDVELRCDPISGHTALYWYRQSLGQGLEFLIYFQGNSAPDKSGLPSDRFSAERTGGSVSTLTIQRTQQEDSAVYLCASSLQGGSTDTQYFGPGTRLTVL.

This clonotype was recorded at least ten times. In DNA, the CDR3 is TGTGCCAGCAGCCGACAGTGGGGTACTGAAGCTTTCTTT. Translated: CASSRQWGTEAFF. The chain has TRBV7-2 and TRBJ1-1; the D gene is possibly TRBD1 (5 bases). Trimming took off 5 bases at V and 5 bases at J, with 12 bases between the two ends. The CDR3 covers 13 residues. Germline lookup yields CDR1 SGHTA and CDR2 FQGNSA.

This clonotype was seen many times. The rearrangement links TRBV2 to TRBJ1-2; D is undetermined. CDR3 length: 14 residues. V was pared by 6 bases and J by 4 bases, with 15 bases between. Looked up from germline, CDR1 is SNHLY and CDR2 is FYNNEI. The CDR3 DNA sequence: TGTGCCAGCAGGAGCCTGGGAGGGAGCTATGGCTACACCTTC. Amino acid sequence: CASRSLGGSYGYTF.

This clonotype has a count of ten or more. The chain joins TRBV7-6 to TRBJ1-1; D remains unclear. Between the trimmed V and J ends, which lost 7 bases and 0 bases, there was a span of 15 bases. CDR1 SGHVS and CDR2 FNYEAQ come from the germline V gene. The CDR3 runs 15 residues. The CDR3 DNA reads TGTGCCAGCATCCCACGGGCAAGCATGAACACTGAAGCTTTCTTT. Its translation is CASIPRASMNTEAFF.

This clonotype was counted ten times or more. The V gene is TRBV5-1, the J gene TRBJ2-7; D remains unclear. There are 16 residues in the CDR3. V was shortened by 1 base and J by 0 bases, with 14 bases between the two germline ends. Germline CDR1 and CDR2: SGHRS and YFSETQ. This chain's CDR3 is CASSLFVLGHSYEQYF. Written as DNA, the CDR3 is TGCGCCAGCAGCTTGTTCGTATTGGGTCACTCCTACGAGCAGTACTTC.